The clone carrying this T cell receptor (beta chain) was seen more than once but under ten times. After constant-region reverse-primer amplification, full-length variable regions underwent semi-nested PCR with Nested Universal Primer A. TCRdb re-called the 5' RACE reads with MiXCR, one entry per CDR3 protein. The sample holds tens of thousands of distinct CDR3 sequences, 30% seen once. The CDR3 spans 12 residues. Per the germline V gene, CDR1 is DFQATT and CDR2 is SNEGSKA (reference sequence). V was pared by 2 bases and J by 9 bases, with 11 bases between. The TCR comes from a female donor with breast cancer. The chain employs TRBV20-1 and TRBJ2-1; D is undetermined. Sequences were obtained from tumor-infiltrating memory CD4+ T cells sorted from the breast tumor. Specified subset: memory CD4+ T cells, CD4+CD45RO+CD25-. Written as DNA, the CDR3 is TGCAGTGCTAGATCGTCTATGCGTGAGCAGTTCTTC. Translating it yields CSARSSMREQFF.